Listed below are T cell receptor beta chains from one sample, sequenced in a study of CD8+CD57+ T cells in acquired aplastic anemia. TCRdb itself ran the reads through MiXCR, one entry per CDR3 protein. Among 170,000 or so distinct CDR3 sequences listed, about three fifths were seen once. The material sequenced was sorted CD4+, CD8+, or CD8+CD57+ T cells (not recorded which) from PBMCs. These receptors were collected from a human donor with aplastic anemia. The CDR3 runs from the conserved cysteine through the conserved F or W. The D gene is left open where the match is weak. Clone sizes are given selectively: once, few, many, or a class where the clone is expanded.

cdr3_nt cdr3_aa v_call clone_size d_call j_call cdr3_length
TGTGCCACGAGCACTCAGGGGCAAGCTTTCTTT CATSTQGQAFF TRBV24-1 . . TRBJ1-1 11
TGTGCCAGCAGTTTCGAGGCCACTGAAGCTTTCTTT CASSFEATEAFF TRBV12-3/TRBV12-4 . . TRBJ1-1 12
TGCGCCAGCAGCCAAGACTGGACAGGACCGGGCTACGAGCAGTACTTC CASSQDWTGPGYEQYF TRBV7-2 . TRBD1 TRBJ2-7 16
TGTGCCAGCAGCCAAGTTAAGGGGACCACGGCCTACGAGCAGTACTTC CASSQVKGTTAYEQYF TRBV14 many . TRBJ2-7 16
TGCAGCGTTGGGATCAGGGAGGGGACTGAAGCTTTCTTT CSVGIREGTEAFF TRBV29-1 . . TRBJ1-1 13
TGTGCCAGTAGTATAACGGACAGCGCTACAGATACGCAGTATTTT CASSITDSATDTQYF TRBV19 . . TRBJ2-3 15
TGCGCCAGCGGGACAGCGAACACCGGGGAGCTGTTTTTT CASGTANTGELFF TRBV5-1 . TRBD1 TRBJ2-2 13
TGTGCCAGCAGCTTAGCCCAGGGGTCCGGAAACACCATATATTTT CASSLAQGSGNTIYF TRBV7-8 many . TRBJ1-3 15
TGTGCCAGCAGCTTAATATATTCAGGGAACACTGAAGCTTTCTTT CASSLIYSGNTEAFF TRBV7-9 . . TRBJ1-1 15
TGTGCCAGCAGCTTTAACGTGGGCAACACCGGGGAGCTGTTTTTT CASSFNVGNTGELFF TRBV11-3 . . TRBJ2-2 15
TGTGCCAGCAGGAAGCCCGCAGGGACAGGGGGCCTCTGGGACTATGGCTACACCTTC CASRKPAGTGGLWDYGYTF TRBV25-1 . TRBD1 TRBJ1-2 19
TGCAGTGCTAGAACGGCGGGATCAAATGAGCAGTTCTTC CSARTAGSNEQFF TRBV20-1 . . TRBJ2-1 13
TGCAGCGTTGCTAACATTCTAGCTGCTAGCACAGATACGCAGTATTTT CSVANILAASTDTQYF TRBV29-1 . . TRBJ2-3 16
TGTGCCATCAATTCGGGGACCTATGGCTACACCTTC CAINSGTYGYTF TRBV10-3 few . TRBJ1-2 12
TGTGCCAGCAGTGGGGATGAAGGCTCCTACGAGCAGTACTTC CASSGDEGSYEQYF TRBV6-4 . . TRBJ2-7 14
TGTGCCAGCAGCCAAGTTAGGGGGCCCCAGCATTTT CASSQVRGPQHF TRBV7-2 . . TRBJ1-5 12
TGTGCCAGCAGTTCGCACGGAGAGCAGTTCTTC CASSSHGEQFF TRBV25-1 . . TRBJ2-1 11
TGTGCCACCAGTGATTCCAGGGAACTCGGTCTGAGCTACACCTTC CATSDSRELGLSYTF TRBV24-1 many . TRBJ1-2 15
TGTGCCAGTAGTATCCGAGGGGGCGGCTACAATGAGCAGTTCTTC CASSIRGGGYNEQFF TRBV19 once TRBD1 TRBJ2-1 15
TGTGCCAGCAGCGTAACAGGGGGGAGAGATACGCAGTATTTT CASSVTGGRDTQYF TRBV9 . TRBD1 TRBJ2-3 14
TGTGCCAGCAGTTTATCGCCAGTTTCACCCCTCCACTTT CASSLSPVSPLHF TRBV27 many . TRBJ1-6 13
TGTGCCAGCAGCACAAGACAGGCCGGGAGAAACACCATATATTTT CASSTRQAGRNTIYF TRBV7-2 . . TRBJ1-3 15
TGTGCCAGCAGTTTGGGGCGAGGGGCATCCTACAATGAGCAGTTCTTC CASSLGRGASYNEQFF TRBV12-3/TRBV12-4 . . TRBJ2-1 16
TGTGCCACCAGCAACGAATCGCCGGGACAGTACTACGAGCAGTACTTC CATSNESPGQYYEQYF TRBV15 . TRBD1 TRBJ2-7 16
TGCGCCAGCAGCCAAGAACTGTATTATACGCAGTATTTT CASSQELYYTQYF TRBV4-1 many . TRBJ2-3 13
TGTGCCAGCAGTGAAAAGGGGGGAAGCTCCTACGAGCAGTACTTC CASSEKGGSSYEQYF TRBV6-9 . . TRBJ2-7 15
TGTGCCAGCAGTGAATATGGCAGGAACACTGAAGCTTTCTTT CASSEYGRNTEAFF TRBV25-1 . . TRBJ1-1 14
TGTGCCAGCAGCCAACCGCCCGGGGAGCTGTTTTTT CASSQPPGELFF TRBV3-1 . . TRBJ2-2 12
TGCGCCAGCAGCTTAATCAGGGAGGATGGCTACACCTTC CASSLIREDGYTF TRBV5-1 many . TRBJ1-2 13
TGTGCCAGCAGCTACAGGGGGGGAATGTATGGCTACACCTTC CASSYRGGMYGYTF TRBV2 many TRBD1 TRBJ1-2 14
TGTGCCAGTAGGTCCAGGGGACTCGCAGGGGAGCTGTTTTTT CASRSRGLAGELFF TRBV7-3 . . TRBJ2-2 14
TGTGCCAGCAGCTTGGTCCTGGGGGCCTACGAGCAGTACTTC CASSLVLGAYEQYF TRBV5-8 many . TRBJ2-7 14
TGTGCCAGTAGTATGGGGGACAGGAGTTTTTTTTTT CASSMGDRSFFF TRBV19 many TRBD1 TRBJ1-4 12
TGTGCCACCAGTGCGTTGGGGACAGATACGCAGTATTTT CATSALGTDTQYF TRBV24-1 . . TRBJ2-3 13
TGTGCCAGCAGTGAAAGAACAGGGAACACCGGGGAGCTGTTTTTT CASSERTGNTGELFF TRBV25-1 many . TRBJ2-2 15
TGTGCCAGCAGTGGGCGGGGTGGCTATGGCTACACCTTC CASSGRGGYGYTF TRBV2 . . TRBJ1-2 13
TGTGCCTGGGCCGGACAGGAGGGTGCTTTCTTT CAWAGQEGAFF TRBV30 many TRBD1 TRBJ1-1 11
TGTGCCAGCAGATCAGAAATTGCTGGAAACACCATATATTTT CASRSEIAGNTIYF TRBV5-6 . . TRBJ1-3 14
TGTGCCAGCAGTCCCAGGGGGGACCTAGCGGGGCGGGAGACCCAGTACTTC CASSPRGDLAGRETQYF TRBV2 . TRBD2 TRBJ2-5 17
TGCGCCAGCAGCAGACAACAGCAGTACAATGAGCAGTTCTTC CASSRQQQYNEQFF TRBV5-1 . . TRBJ2-1 14
TGTGCCAGCAGTTACGGGGCAGTCGTCCCGACTAACTATGGCTACACCTTC CASSYGAVVPTNYGYTF TRBV6-5 many . TRBJ1-2 17
TGTGCCACCAGTCGCCGACAGGGTAGAGACACAGATACGCAGTATTTT CATSRRQGRDTDTQYF TRBV24-1 . TRBD1 TRBJ2-3 16
TGTGCCAGCAGTTTAATGGTATTGGGCAGAGAATGGGTCACTGAAGCTTTCTTT CASSLMVLGREWVTEAFF TRBV12-3/TRBV12-4 many . TRBJ1-1 18
TGTGCCACCAGCAGGGCGGGGGGTAAACGGACTGAAGCTTTCTTT CATSRAGGKRTEAFF TRBV15 . . TRBJ1-1 15
TGTGCCACCAGTCCCAATGACAATGAGCAGTTCTTC CATSPNDNEQFF TRBV15 . . TRBJ2-1 12
TGTGCCAGCAGCGTAGCTGGACAAGAGACCCAGTACTTC CASSVAGQETQYF TRBV9 . . TRBJ2-5 13
TGTGCCAGCAGGGACAGTATCTATGGCTACACCTTC CASRDSIYGYTF TRBV2 once . TRBJ1-2 12
TGTGCCAGTAGTATAGCAACTAGCGTGGCCGGGGAGCTGTTTTTT CASSIATSVAGELFF TRBV19 . TRBD2 TRBJ2-2 15
TGTGCCAGCAGATACAGGGAGGACACTGAAGCTTTCTTT CASRYREDTEAFF TRBV12-3/TRBV12-4 . . TRBJ1-1 13
TGTGCCAGCAGGGGCCACCTTACAGGGGTGGCTGAAGCTTTCTTT CASRGHLTGVAEAFF TRBV5-5 . TRBD1 TRBJ1-1 15
TGTGCCAGCAGCGCGGGGGGGAGGGATGAGCAGTACTTC CASSAGGRDEQYF TRBV9 . TRBD2 TRBJ2-7 13
TGTGCCAGTAGGATTCCCGGGGGCTATGGCTACACCTTC CASRIPGGYGYTF TRBV7-2 . . TRBJ1-2 13
TGTGCCAGCAGCTTTATTGGACACACAGATACGCAGTATTTT CASSFIGHTDTQYF TRBV7-9 . . TRBJ2-3 14